This T cell receptor beta chain stems from a study of Ad26.COV2.S vaccination and SARS-CoV-2 variants. The overall study: The donor participated in the COV1001 trial, in its Ad26.COV2.S arm. Study-wide results and limits: With respect to non-spike TCR breadth, vaccine and placebo recipients were similar.

V lost 5 bases, J lost 2 bases, and 5 bases stayed unmatched. CDR1 is MNHEY, CDR2 SVGAGI, per germline. This CDR3 comprises 15 residues. Libraries were prepared by immunoSEQ multiplex PCR; TCRdb keeps only in-frame clonotypes and omits some of them. The sample has about 680,000 clones, around 90% seen once. Treatment reported: some 19 received Ad26.COV2.S at low or high dose, single or two shots; roughly 5 received placebo; per-sample allocation not given. Day 63 after the first injection of vaccine or placebo was the sampling time. With respect to this clone: The antigen is undetermined.

This chain joins TRBV6-5 and TRBJ2-7; 11 nucleotides line up with TRBD1. Sequences were derived from peripheral blood, sampled in a trial of Ad26.COV2.S vaccine versus placebo. The origin of this receptor is a person aged 18 to 59 who received the Ad26.COV2.S COVID-19 vaccine or a placebo. The CDR3 spells CASSNKGQGAYEQYF. In nucleotides, the CDR3 is TGTGCCAGCAGTAACAAGGGACAGGGGGCCTACGAGCAGTACTTC.